The 31 T cell receptor beta chains given below trace back to one sample, sequenced in a study of OX40 agonist ivuxolimab in advanced cancers. Produced via immunoSEQ multiplex PCR; TCRdb's table is partial and in-frame only. The sample lists around 20,000 clones, roughly 80% occurring once. This sample comprised CD4+ or CD8+ T cells sorted from blood, obtained in a trial of the OX40 agonist ivuxolimab. The receptors come from an adult with an advanced solid tumor such as melanoma, head and neck, liver or kidney cancer.

The count of this clone is one. This chain connects TRBV7-6 to TRBJ1-1; 9 bases align to TRBD1. Trimming at V came to 10 bases and at J to 4 bases, leaving 4 bases not matched to a gene. This CDR3 is built from 12 residues. CDR1 SGHVS and CDR2 FNYEAQ come from the germline V gene. The CDR3 here is CATRTGATEAFF. DNA of the CDR3: TGTGCCACACGGACAGGGGCCACTGAAGCTTTCTTT.

The rearrangement links TRBV9 to TRBJ2-7; maybe TRBD2 (6 bases). The V gene's germline CDR1 is SGDLS and CDR2 YYNGEE. The CDR3 length is 15 residues. Trimming took 0 bases from V and 0 from J, leaving 10 bases between them. The CDR3 sequence: CASSVADGSSYEQYF. The CDR3 nucleotides read TGTGCCAGCAGCGTAGCTGACGGGAGCTCCTACGAGCAGTACTTC.

The V gene is TRBV2, the J gene TRBJ1-1; possible D gene TRBD1, 5 bases. CDR3 length: 13 amino acids. The germline V gene encodes CDR1 SNHLY and CDR2 FYNNEI. V was trimmed by 8 bases and J by 0 bases, leaving 10 bases between them. Written as DNA, the CDR3 is TGTGCCAGCTCCACGGGGGTGAACACTGAAGCTTTCTTT. Its translation is CASSTGVNTEAFF.

V and J are TRBV6-5 and TRBJ1-1; TRBD1 matches at 9 bases. Germline V gene data show CDR1 as MNHEY and CDR2 as SVGAGI. The CDR3 is made up of 13 amino acids. Losses at the gene ends were 4 bases for V and 5 bases for J; bases not matched to a gene: 2. The DNA for the CDR3 is TGTGCCAGCAGTTCCGGGACAGGGACTGAAGCTTTCTTT. Translating it yields CASSSGTGTEAFF.

The rearrangement uses TRBV6-4 and TRBJ1-1, with unresolved D. Germline CDR1 MRHNA, CDR2 SNTAGT. V shed 3 bases and J shed 0 bases, with 5 bases lying between them. This CDR3 contains 13 residues. CDR3 nucleotide sequence: TGTGCCAGCAGTGAATTTCTGAACACTGAAGCTTTCTTT. Translating gives CASSEFLNTEAFF.

The V gene is TRBV5-8, the J gene TRBJ1-5; 11 nucleotides match TRBD1. The V gene's germline CDR1 is SGHTS and CDR2 YDEGEE. This CDR3 region has 15 residues. The V segment lost 2 bases and the J segment 4 bases; nucleotides outside the gene matches: 2. The CDR3 sequence is CASSLGQGANQPQHF. In nucleotides, the CDR3 is TGTGCCAGCAGCTTAGGACAGGGGGCGAATCAGCCCCAGCATTTT. Variable domain in full (rest from reference TRBV5-8 and TRBJ1-5): EAGVTQSPTHLIKTRGQQATLRCSPISGHTSVYWYQQALGLGLQFLLWYDEGEERNRGNFPPRFSGRQFPNYSSELNVNALELEDSALYLCASSLGQGANQPQHFGDGTRLSIL.

The gene calls are TRBV19 and TRBJ1-6, with D hard to call. Germline CDR1 and CDR2: LNHDA and SQIVND (reference sequence). Trimming cost V 6 bases and J 13 bases, with 13 bases left between them. This CDR3 spans 12 amino acids. The CDR3 DNA reads TGTGCCAGTAGACCCGGTGGGTCGCCCCTCCACTTT. It translates to CASRPGGSPLHF. The whole variable domain, remainder taken from reference TRBV19 and TRBJ1-6, is DGGITQSPKYLFRKEGQNVTLSCEQNLNHDAMYWYRQDPGQGLRLIYYSQIVNDFQKGDIAEGYSVSREKKESFPLTVTSAQKNPTAFYLCASRPGGSPLHFGNGTRLTVT.

In nucleotides, the CDR3 is TGTGCCAGCAGCTCCCTCCTGGCGGGAGTTAATGAGCAGTTCTTC. The encoded protein is CASSSLLAGVNEQFF. The chain carries TRBV7-3 and TRBJ2-1, with 7 bases identical to TRBD2. The CDR3 sequence is 15 residues long. Germline CDR1 is SGHTA and CDR2 is FQGTGA. The J segment lost 7 bases and the V segment lost 4 bases, leaving 10 bases of the junction unmatched.

The chain has TRBV5-6 and TRBJ2-5; D may correspond to TRBD1 or TRBD2 (5 bases each). With 0 bases removed from V and 1 base from J, the gap between germline ends came to 10 bases. The CDR3 is 15 amino acids. Germline V gene lookup returns CDR1 SGHDT and CDR2 YYEEEE. CDR3 DNA: TGTGCCAGCAGCTTGGTATTCGGGGCCCAAGAGACCCAGTACTTC. This gives the protein CASSLVFGAQETQYF.

The genes are TRBV7-6 and TRBJ2-1; D possibly corresponds to TRBD2 (5 bases). Trimming took off 9 bases at V and 7 bases at J, with 10 bases between the two ends. CDR3 length: 11 residues. Germline lookup yields CDR1 SGHVS and CDR2 FNYEAQ. The CDR3: CASGLGNEQFF. DNA of the CDR3: TGTGCCAGTGGACTGGGGAATGAGCAGTTCTTC.

This clone was counted once. The V gene is TRBV30, the J gene TRBJ2-7; perhaps TRBD2 as D (5 bases). Trimming removed 4 bases at V and 5 bases at J, with 15 bases between. The CDR3 extends over 13 amino acids. CDR1 and CDR2 from the germline V gene are GTSNPN and SVGIG (reference sequence). The CDR3: CAWTPSLGDEQYF. The DNA of the CDR3 is TGTGCCTGGACTCCTTCGTTGGGAGACGAGCAGTACTTC.

The chain combines TRBV27 with TRBJ2-7; 8 bases agree with TRBD1. The CDR3 length is 15 residues. Trimming removed 5 bases from V and 2 bases from J; junction bases left unmatched: 8. Per the germline V gene, CDR1 is MNHEY and CDR2 is SMNVEV (reference sequence). CDR3 DNA sequence: TGTGCCAGCAGTCCGGACAGGGCTCCCACCTACGAGCAGTACTTC. Its translation: CASSPDRAPTYEQYF.

The chain links TRBV9 to TRBJ2-7, with 9 positions matching TRBD1. This CDR3 region has 14 residues. V shed 4 bases, J shed 6 bases, and the junction held 8 bases outside the gene matches. From germline, CDR1 is SGDLS and CDR2 YYNGEE. The CDR3 region is CASSPGQGFGEQYF. In nucleotides, the CDR3 is TGTGCCAGCAGCCCGGGACAGGGATTTGGCGAGCAGTACTTC.

This clone was found once. CDR3 bases: TGCAGCGCACAGGGAGGGTCGACAAATGAGCAGTTCTTC. Residues: CSAQGGSTNEQFF. This chain connects TRBV29-1 to TRBJ2-1; TRBD2 is a possible D gene (7 bases). This CDR3 region has 13 residues. Looked up from germline, CDR1 is SQVTM and CDR2 is ANQGSEA. V gave up 7 bases and J gave up 7 bases, with 17 bases separating them.

The chain couples TRBV27 to TRBJ1-4; TRBD1 is a possible D gene (5 bases). CDR1 is MNHEY and CDR2 is SMNVEV in the germline V gene (reference sequence). This CDR3 comprises 14 residues. V was pared by 3 bases and J by 1 base, with 6 bases between. The CDR3 here is CASSFQGTNEKLFF. CDR3 nucleotide sequence: TGTGCCAGCAGTTTTCAGGGAACTAATGAAAAACTGTTTTTT. The full variable domain, in which reference TRBV27 and TRBJ1-4 provide the parts outside the CDR3, is EAQVTQNPRYLITVTGKKLTVTCSQNMNHEYMSWYRQDPGLGLRQIYYSMNVEVTDKGDVPEGYKVSRKEKRNFPLILESPSPNQTSLYFCASSFQGTNEKLFFGSGTQLSVL.

The chain is built from TRBV9 and TRBJ2-5; D may be TRBD2 (5 bases). Germline CDR1 and CDR2: SGDLS and YYNGEE. Trimming took off 4 bases at V and 5 bases at J, with 18 bases between the two ends. The CDR3 totals 15 residues. CDR3 loop: CASSPSVAPGETQYF. Here the CDR3 DNA reads TGTGCCAGCAGCCCCTCCGTGGCACCGGGGGAGACCCAGTACTTC.

In DNA form, the CDR3 reads TGTGCCAGCAGCTTGGCGTATGGGTTCTATGGCTACACCTTC. It translates to CASSLAYGFYGYTF. The chain is built from TRBV5-6 and TRBJ1-2; no reliable D call. This CDR3 is built from 14 residues. Germline V gene sequence: CDR1 SGHDT, CDR2 YYEEEE. V was clipped by 0 bases and J by 4 bases, with 10 bases between them.

The chain combines TRBV11-2 with TRBJ1-5; D is perhaps TRBD1 (5 bases). The CDR3 has 18 residues. Germline V gives CDR1 SGHAT, CDR2 FQNNGV. The V end was cut by 3 bases, the J end by 3 bases, with 21 bases between. This chain's CDR3 is CASSFDIGVGPPNQPQHF. The CDR3 DNA reads TGTGCCAGCAGCTTCGATATAGGTGTGGGGCCCCCCAATCAGCCCCAGCATTTT.

The rearrangement links TRBV7-9 to TRBJ2-3, with D tentatively TRBD2 (6 bases). V was trimmed by 3 bases and J by 2 bases, leaving 12 bases between them. Germline V gene lookup returns CDR1 SEHNR and CDR2 FQNEAQ (reference sequence). The CDR3 is 15 residues long. The CDR3 region is CASSLRTGDTDTQYF. Here the CDR3 DNA reads TGTGCCAGCAGCTTGAGGACGGGGGACACAGATACGCAGTATTTT.

The rearrangement uses TRBV28 and TRBJ1-5; TRBD1 agrees at 7 bases. This CDR3 has 14 amino acids. Germline CDR1 MDHEN, CDR2 SYDVKM. Losses at the gene ends were 9 bases for V and 0 bases for J; bases not matched to a gene: 5. The CDR3 coding sequence is TGTGCCAGTATGACAGGGTATAGCAATCAGCCCCAGCATTTT. Protein: CASMTGYSNQPQHF. The variable domain in full, with the rest retrieved from reference TRBV28 and TRBJ1-5, is DVKVTQSSRYLVKRTGEKVFLECVQDMDHENMFWYRQDPGLGLRLIYFSYDVKMKEKGDIPEGYSVSREKKERFSLILESASTNQTSMYLCASMTGYSNQPQHFGDGTRLSIL.

V gene TRBV2 combines with J gene TRBJ2-3, with 14 bases that match TRBD2. Trimming at V came to 5 bases and at J to 0 bases, leaving 7 bases not matched to a gene. This CDR3 spans 18 amino acids. Looked up from germline, CDR1 is SNHLY and CDR2 is FYNNEI. This CDR3 reads CASSTGTSGGSSTDTQYF. The CDR3 DNA sequence: TGTGCCAGCAGTACCGGGACTAGCGGGGGATCTAGCACAGATACGCAGTATTTT.

The chain has TRBV27 and TRBJ2-7, with a weak D call TRBD1 (6 bases). The ends were cut back, 5 bases at V and 3 bases at J, with 20 bases in the middle. CDR3 size: 16 residues. CDR1 and CDR2 from the germline V gene are MNHEY and SMNVEV (reference sequence). CDR3 region: CASSLGSPGTSYEQYF. The CDR3 bases are TGTGCCAGCAGTCTCGGCTCTCCCGGGACAAGCTACGAGCAGTACTTC.

The chain uses TRBV7-9 and TRBJ2-3; weak D call: TRBD1 (7 bases). CDR1 and CDR2 from the germline V gene are SEHNR and FQNEAQ (reference sequence). V was pared by 4 bases and J by 6 bases, with 14 bases between. This CDR3 comprises 14 residues. The CDR3 nucleotides are TGTGCCAGCAGCTGGACAGGCGGAGGGGATACGCAGTATTTT. It encodes CASSWTGGGDTQYF.

V is TRBV5-4 and J is TRBJ2-2, with D perhaps matching TRBD2 (6 bases). V lost 2 bases, J lost 6 bases, and 8 bases lay in between. Germline lookup yields CDR1 SGHNT and CDR2 YYREEE (reference sequence). The CDR3 is made up of 13 amino acids. The CDR3 region has the DNA TGTGCCAGCAGCTTTGGAGGGTCCGGGGAGCTGTTTTTT. Protein sequence: CASSFGGSGELFF.

The rearrangement uses TRBV19 and TRBJ2-5; possibly TRBD1 or TRBD2 for D (7 bases each). This CDR3 spans 15 amino acids. With 6 bases removed from V and 4 bases from J, the gap between germline ends came to 18 bases. In germline, CDR1 is LNHDA, CDR2 SQIVND (reference sequence). The CDR3 reads CASSPNQGGGETQYF. CDR3 nucleotides: TGTGCCAGTAGCCCGAACCAGGGGGGGGGAGAGACCCAGTACTTC. Filled out from reference TRBV19 and TRBJ2-5, the complete variable domain reads DGGITQSPKYLFRKEGQNVTLSCEQNLNHDAMYWYRQDPGQGLRLIYYSQIVNDFQKGDIAEGYSVSREKKESFPLTVTSAQKNPTAFYLCASSPNQGGGETQYFGPGTRLLVL.

The chain joins TRBV5-6 to TRBJ2-7, with TRBD1 matching 8 bases. The CDR3 covers 13 residues. Trimming at V came to 3 bases and at J to 4 bases, leaving 3 bases not matched to a gene. Germline V gives CDR1 SGHDT, CDR2 YYEEEE. The CDR3 DNA is TGTGCCAGCAGCTGGGGACAGGCTTACGAGCAGTACTTC. Residues: CASSWGQAYEQYF.

This clone was observed a single time. This chain links TRBV9 with TRBJ2-2, with 9 bases aligning to TRBD2. The CDR3 loop spans 15 amino acids. Germline V gene sequence: CDR1 SGDLS, CDR2 YYNGEE. With V trimmed by 0 bases and J by 6 bases, 3 bases remained unmatched. As DNA, the CDR3 is TGTGCCAGCAGCGTAGGCGGGGGGGCCGCCGGGGAGCTGTTTTTT. Residues: CASSVGGGAAGELFF.

This chain connects TRBV9 to TRBJ2-7, with TRBD2 identical over 8 bases. The CDR3 is 17 residues long. V dropped 3 bases and J dropped 0; count of bases not matched to a gene: 11. Germline V gene lookup returns CDR1 SGDLS and CDR2 YYNGEE. The CDR3 DNA sequence: TGTGCCAGCAGCGCCCTGGGTTTAGCGGGGCACTCCTACGAGCAGTACTTC. It yields the protein CASSALGLAGHSYEQYF.

The chain couples TRBV27 to TRBJ2-7; D may be TRBD1 (5 bases). The CDR3 is made up of 15 amino acids. Trimming stripped 3 bases from V and 3 bases from J, with 15 bases between. Germline V gives CDR1 MNHEY, CDR2 SMNVEV (reference sequence). The CDR3 nucleotides read TGTGCCAGCAGTTTTCAATGGGGCGCGCTCTACGAGCAGTACTTC. This encodes CASSFQWGALYEQYF.

The V and J genes are TRBV30 and TRBJ2-7; 7 bases are a match to TRBD1. CDR1 is GTSNPN and CDR2 is SVGIG in the germline V gene (reference sequence). V was clipped by 2 bases and J by 3 bases; unmatched bases: 13. The CDR3 length is 16 residues. The CDR3 is CAWSSPTGKGSYEQYF. The CDR3 DNA is TGTGCCTGGAGTTCACCGACAGGGAAAGGGAGCTACGAGCAGTACTTC.

This clone was found once. The chain has TRBV7-8 and TRBJ2-3; 7 nucleotides align to TRBD2. The germline CDR1 and CDR2 sequences are SGHVS and FQNEAQ. This CDR3 region has 17 residues. J lost 7 bases, V lost 0 bases, and 13 bases had no gene match. The CDR3 sequence: CASSLALGEGSRNTQYF. The CDR3, as DNA: TGTGCCAGCAGCTTAGCCCTAGGGGAGGGAAGTCGGAATACGCAGTATTTT.